This T cell receptor beta chain was captured in a study of cytomegalovirus exposure and HLA in healthy donors. Study-level findings and limits: Later analysis identified a missense DCLRE1C variant that was linked to TCR beta V- and J-gene trimming. Available immune exposure information covered CMV serostatus only. Presence/absence results assume similar sequencing depth per donor, which may not hold.

A remark on this clone: Its antigen is unknown.

The primer mix had 60 Vbeta and 13 Jbeta primers. The assay was immunoSEQ multiplex PCR, and TCRdb's table has in-frame clones only and misses some. Here the sample spans 100,000 or so clones, 65% to 85% being singletons. J gave up 2 bases and V 0 bases, and 3 bases lay outside the gene matches. CDR1 is LGHNA, CDR2 YNFKEQ, per germline. The CDR3 is 16 residues long. Sequenced sample: PBMCs. The sequence was obtained from a man between 18 and 29 years old in good health and CMV-seronegative. The V gene is TRBV4-2, the J gene TRBJ2-5; 10 bases are shared with TRBD2. Written as DNA, the CDR3 is TGTGCCAGCAGCCAAGATACTAGCGGGACTCAAGAGACCCAGTACTTC. This gives the protein CASSQDTSGTQETQYF.